The clone carrying this T cell receptor (beta chain) has a single count. CDR1 is SNHLY, CDR2 FYNNEI, per germline. V was clipped by 6 bases and J by 11 bases, with 19 bases between them. This CDR3 has 14 residues. This entry is derived from a study of blood T cell repertoires in COVID-19. Across the study: Acute-phase and convalescent COVID-19 samples originated in the United States, Italy and Spain. From T cells, B-cell-depleted T cells, or PBMCs came the material, which was cDNA or gDNA.

Seattle cases were enrolled at active infection and followed longitudinally. Authors' methods: Estimation of nucleated cell counts relied on the amplification of reference gene primers. Profiled with immunoSEQ multiplex PCR; TCRdb holds only in-frame clones, not every one. From that table come the V and J calls and clone size; the DNA was used to work out D and trimming. The repertoire has 400,000 or so clones, 80% to 90% of them found once; the top ten carry roughly 0.84%. This TCR was sampled from a man aged 18 to 30 with COVID-19, enrolled during active disease. V gene TRBV2 combines with J gene TRBJ1-4; D perhaps matches TRBD1 (5 bases). Sequenced input: peripheral blood. The CDR3 loop reads CASSPTVVEAKLFF. The CDR3 bases are TGTGCCAGCAGCCCGACAGTAGTCGAGGCGAAACTGTTTTTT.